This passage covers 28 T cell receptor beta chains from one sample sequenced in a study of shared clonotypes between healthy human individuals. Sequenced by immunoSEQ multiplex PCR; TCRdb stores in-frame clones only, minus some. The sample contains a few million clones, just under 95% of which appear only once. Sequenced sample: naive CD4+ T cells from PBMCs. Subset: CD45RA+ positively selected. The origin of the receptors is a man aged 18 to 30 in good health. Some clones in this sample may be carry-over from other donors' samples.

The CDR3 is CASSVDRDSPYEQYF. Here the CDR3 DNA reads TGTGCCAGCAGCGTAGACAGGGACTCACCCTACGAGCAGTACTTC. V is TRBV7-9 and J is TRBJ2-7; D is perhaps TRBD1 (7 bases). Germline V gene data show CDR1 as SEHNR and CDR2 as FQNEAQ (reference sequence). The ends were cut back, 5 bases at V and 2 bases at J, with 16 bases in the middle. The CDR3 has 15 amino acids.

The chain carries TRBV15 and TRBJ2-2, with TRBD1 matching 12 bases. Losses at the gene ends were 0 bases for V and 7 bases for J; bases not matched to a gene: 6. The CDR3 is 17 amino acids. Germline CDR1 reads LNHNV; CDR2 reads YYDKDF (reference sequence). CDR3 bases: TGTGCCACCAGCAGAGACCCGGGACAGGGGGCGAACGGGGAGCTGTTTTTT. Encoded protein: CATSRDPGQGANGELFF. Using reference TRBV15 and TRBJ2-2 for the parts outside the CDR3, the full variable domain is DAMVIQNPRYQVTQFGKPVTLSCSQTLNHNVMYWYQQKSSQAPKLLFHYYDKDFNNEADTPDNFQSRRPNTSFCFLDIRSPGLGDTAMYLCATSRDPGQGANGELFFGEGSRLTVL.

The chain's CDR3 is CASFPTSGSYNEQFF. The CDR3 DNA is TGTGCCAGCTTCCCGACTAGCGGGTCCTACAATGAGCAGTTCTTC. This chain joins TRBV18 and TRBJ2-1; TRBD2 matches at 10 bases. CDR1 and CDR2 (germline): KGHSH, LQKENI. J lost 1 base, V lost 7 bases, and 4 bases had no gene match. The CDR3 extends over 15 amino acids.

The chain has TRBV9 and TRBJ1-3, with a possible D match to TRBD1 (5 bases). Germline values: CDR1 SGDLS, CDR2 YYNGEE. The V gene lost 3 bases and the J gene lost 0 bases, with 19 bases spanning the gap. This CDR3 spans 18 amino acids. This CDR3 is CASSEGQYPGSSGNTIYF. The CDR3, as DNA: TGTGCCAGCAGCGAGGGGCAGTATCCAGGATCCTCTGGAAACACCATATATTTT.

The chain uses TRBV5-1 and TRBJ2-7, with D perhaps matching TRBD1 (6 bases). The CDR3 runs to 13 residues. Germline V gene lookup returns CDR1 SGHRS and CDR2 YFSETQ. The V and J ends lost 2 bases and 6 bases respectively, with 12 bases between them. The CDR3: CASSLLQGPEQYF. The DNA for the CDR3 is TGCGCCAGCAGCTTATTACAGGGACCCGAGCAGTACTTC.

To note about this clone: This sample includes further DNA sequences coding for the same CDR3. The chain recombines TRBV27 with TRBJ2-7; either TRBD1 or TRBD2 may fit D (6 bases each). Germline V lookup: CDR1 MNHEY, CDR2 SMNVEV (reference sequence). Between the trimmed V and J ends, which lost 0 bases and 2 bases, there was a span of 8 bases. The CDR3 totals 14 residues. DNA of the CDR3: TGTGCCAGCAGTTTATCCCGGGGGCCCTACGAGCAGTACTTC. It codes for CASSLSRGPYEQYF.

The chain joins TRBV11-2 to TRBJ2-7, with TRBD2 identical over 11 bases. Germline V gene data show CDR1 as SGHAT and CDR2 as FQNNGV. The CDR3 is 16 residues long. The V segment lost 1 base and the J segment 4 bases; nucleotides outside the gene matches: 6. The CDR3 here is CASSLGLAGIRYEQYF. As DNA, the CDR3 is TGTGCCAGCAGCTTAGGACTAGCGGGAATTAGATACGAGCAGTACTTC.

CDR3: CASSQGAQETNYGYTF. The CDR3 DNA follows: TGCGCCAGCAGCCAAGGAGCGCAGGAAACAAATTATGGCTACACCTTC. This chain links TRBV4-3 with TRBJ1-2; D uncertain. V lost 1 base to trimming and J lost 5 bases, with 17 bases between them. Germline CDR1 reads LGHNA; CDR2 reads YSLEER. The CDR3 consists of 16 residues.

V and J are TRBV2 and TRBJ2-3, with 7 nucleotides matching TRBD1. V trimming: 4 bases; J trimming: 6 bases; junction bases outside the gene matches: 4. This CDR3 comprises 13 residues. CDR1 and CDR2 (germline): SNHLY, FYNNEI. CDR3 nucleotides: TGTGCCAGCAGTGGACAGGGACCCGATACGCAGTATTTT. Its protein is CASSGQGPDTQYF.

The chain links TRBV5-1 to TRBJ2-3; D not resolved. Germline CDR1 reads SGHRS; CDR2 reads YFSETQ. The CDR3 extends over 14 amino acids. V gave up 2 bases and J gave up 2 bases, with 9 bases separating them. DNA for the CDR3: TGCGCCAGCAGCTTAGCCCCCCTCACAGATACGCAGTATTTT. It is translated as CASSLAPLTDTQYF.

The CDR3 region has the DNA TGTGCCAGTAGTATTGGCCCAGGGTTAAGCAATCAGCCCCAGCATTTT. Its translation: CASSIGPGLSNQPQHF. The gene calls are TRBV19 and TRBJ1-5; possibly TRBD1 for D (5 bases). V was pared by 3 bases and J by 1 base, with 13 bases between. This CDR3 has 16 residues. Looked up from germline, CDR1 is LNHDA and CDR2 is SQIVND (reference sequence).

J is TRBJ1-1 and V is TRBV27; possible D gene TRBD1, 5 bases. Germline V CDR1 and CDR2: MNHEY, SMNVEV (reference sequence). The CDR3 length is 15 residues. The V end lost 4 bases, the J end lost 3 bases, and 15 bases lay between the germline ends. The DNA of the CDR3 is TGTGCCAGCAGTTCCCGGGGACTCTCTCACACTGAAGCTTTCTTT. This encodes CASSSRGLSHTEAFF.

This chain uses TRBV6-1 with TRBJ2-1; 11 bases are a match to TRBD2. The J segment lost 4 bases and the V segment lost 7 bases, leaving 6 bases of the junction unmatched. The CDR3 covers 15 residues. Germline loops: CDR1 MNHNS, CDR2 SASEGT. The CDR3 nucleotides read TGTGCCAGCACCAGAACTAGCGGGAGTTACAATGAGCAGTTCTTC. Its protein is CASTRTSGSYNEQFF.

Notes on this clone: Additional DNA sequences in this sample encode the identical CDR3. Written as DNA, the CDR3 is TGTGCCAGCAGCTTAACGGGAGGCACCGGGGAGCTGTTTTTT. Protein product: CASSLTGGTGELFF. The genes are TRBV7-9 and TRBJ2-2; TRBD2 matches 7 bases. Germline V gene data show CDR1 as SEHNR and CDR2 as FQNEAQ (reference sequence). This CDR3 is 14 amino acids long. V shed 2 bases and J 4 bases; nucleotides not matched to a gene: 1.

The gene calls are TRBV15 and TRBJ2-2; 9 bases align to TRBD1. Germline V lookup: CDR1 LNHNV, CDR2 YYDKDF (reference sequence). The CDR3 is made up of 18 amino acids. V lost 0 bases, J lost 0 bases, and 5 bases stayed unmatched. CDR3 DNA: TGTGCCACCAGCAGAGATCTTCGGGACAGGGCGAACACCGGGGAGCTGTTTTTT. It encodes CATSRDLRDRANTGELFF.

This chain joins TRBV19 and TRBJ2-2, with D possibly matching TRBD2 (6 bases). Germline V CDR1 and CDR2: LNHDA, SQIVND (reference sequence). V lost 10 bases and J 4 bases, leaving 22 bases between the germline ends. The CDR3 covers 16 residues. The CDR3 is CAIPLGAGNFTGELFF. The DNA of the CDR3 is TGTGCCATCCCACTAGGGGCGGGAAACTTCACCGGGGAGCTGTTTTTT.

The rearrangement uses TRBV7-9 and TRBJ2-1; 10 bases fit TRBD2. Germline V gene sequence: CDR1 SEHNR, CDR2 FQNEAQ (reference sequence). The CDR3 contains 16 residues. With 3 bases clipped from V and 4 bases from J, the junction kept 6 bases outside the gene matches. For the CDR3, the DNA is TGTGCCAGCAGCTTCCCAGCGGGAGGGTTGTACAATGAGCAGTTCTTC. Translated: CASSFPAGGLYNEQFF.

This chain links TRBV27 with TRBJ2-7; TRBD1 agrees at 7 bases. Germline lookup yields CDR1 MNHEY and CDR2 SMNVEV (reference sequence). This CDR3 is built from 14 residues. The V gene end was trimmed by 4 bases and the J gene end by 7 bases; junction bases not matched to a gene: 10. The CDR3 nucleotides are TGTGCCAGCAGTTCCGGGACAGACATGAGAGAGCAGTACTTC. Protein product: CASSSGTDMREQYF.

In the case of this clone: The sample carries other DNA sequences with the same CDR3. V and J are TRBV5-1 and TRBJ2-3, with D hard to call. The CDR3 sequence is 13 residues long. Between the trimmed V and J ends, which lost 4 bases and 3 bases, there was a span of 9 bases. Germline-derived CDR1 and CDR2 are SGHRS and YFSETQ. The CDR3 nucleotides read TGCGCCAGCAGCCTGGACGCTACAGATACGCAGTATTTT. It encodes CASSLDATDTQYF.

The CDR3 spells CASSNPGGNTEAFF. Here the CDR3 DNA reads TGTGCCAGCAGTAATCCAGGGGGCAACACTGAAGCTTTCTTT. V usage is TRBV28 and J usage is TRBJ1-1; the match to TRBD1 covers 8 bases. Unmatched junction bases numbered 4, after V lost 5 bases and J lost 2 bases. The length of the CDR3 is 14 residues. Looked up from germline, CDR1 is MDHEN and CDR2 is SYDVKM. The full variable domain, completed using reference TRBV28 and TRBJ1-1, is DVKVTQSSRYLVKRTGEKVFLECVQDMDHENMFWYRQDPGLGLRLIYFSYDVKMKEKGDIPEGYSVSREKKERFSLILESASTNQTSMYLCASSNPGGNTEAFFGQGTRLTVV.

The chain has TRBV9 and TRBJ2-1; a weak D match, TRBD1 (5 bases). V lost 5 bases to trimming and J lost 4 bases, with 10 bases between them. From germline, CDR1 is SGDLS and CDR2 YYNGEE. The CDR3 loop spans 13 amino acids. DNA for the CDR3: TGTGCCAGCAGTGGGGCACCGTACAATGAGCAGTTCTTC. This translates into CASSGAPYNEQFF.

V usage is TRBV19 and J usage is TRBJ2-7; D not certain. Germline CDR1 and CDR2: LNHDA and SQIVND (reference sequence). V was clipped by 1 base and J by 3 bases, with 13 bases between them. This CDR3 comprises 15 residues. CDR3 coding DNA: TGTGCCAGTAGTATAGTAGGCTCGGCAGGCTACGAGCAGTACTTC. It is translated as CASSIVGSAGYEQYF. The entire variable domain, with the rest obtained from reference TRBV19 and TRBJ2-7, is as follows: DGGITQSPKYLFRKEGQNVTLSCEQNLNHDAMYWYRQDPGQGLRLIYYSQIVNDFQKGDIAEGYSVSREKKESFPLTVTSAQKNPTAFYLCASSIVGSAGYEQYFGPGTRLTVT.

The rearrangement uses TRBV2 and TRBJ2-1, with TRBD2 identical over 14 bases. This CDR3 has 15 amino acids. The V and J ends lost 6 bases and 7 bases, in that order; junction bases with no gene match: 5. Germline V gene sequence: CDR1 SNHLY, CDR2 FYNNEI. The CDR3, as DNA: TGTGCCAGCAGAATCGGGACTAGCGGGAGTAATGAGCAGTTCTTC. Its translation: CASRIGTSGSNEQFF.

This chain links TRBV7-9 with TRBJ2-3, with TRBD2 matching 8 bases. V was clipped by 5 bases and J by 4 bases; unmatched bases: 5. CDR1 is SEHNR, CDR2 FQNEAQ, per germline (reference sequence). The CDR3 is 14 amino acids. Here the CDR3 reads CASSQSGSSDTQYF. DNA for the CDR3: TGTGCCAGCAGCCAAAGCGGGAGCTCAGATACGCAGTATTTT.

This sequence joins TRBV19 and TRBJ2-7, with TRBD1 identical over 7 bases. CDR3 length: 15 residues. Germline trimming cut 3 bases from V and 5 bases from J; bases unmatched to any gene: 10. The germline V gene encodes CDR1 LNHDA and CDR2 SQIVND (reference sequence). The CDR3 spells CASSMTGLEENEQYF. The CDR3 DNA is TGTGCCAGTAGTATGACAGGGCTAGAAGAAAACGAGCAGTACTTC. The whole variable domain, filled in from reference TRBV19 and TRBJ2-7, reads DGGITQSPKYLFRKEGQNVTLSCEQNLNHDAMYWYRQDPGQGLRLIYYSQIVNDFQKGDIAEGYSVSREKKESFPLTVTSAQKNPTAFYLCASSMTGLEENEQYFGPGTRLTVT.

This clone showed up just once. CDR3 coding DNA: TGTGCCAGTACTGAGACAGGGCCCTCGAACACCGGGGAGCTGTTTTTT. It yields the protein CASTETGPSNTGELFF. V gene TRBV18 combines with J gene TRBJ2-2; 7 bases are a match to TRBD1. The germline V gene has CDR1 KGHSH and CDR2 LQKENI. The J segment lost 0 bases and the V segment lost 9 bases, leaving 10 bases of the junction unmatched. This CDR3 comprises 16 residues.

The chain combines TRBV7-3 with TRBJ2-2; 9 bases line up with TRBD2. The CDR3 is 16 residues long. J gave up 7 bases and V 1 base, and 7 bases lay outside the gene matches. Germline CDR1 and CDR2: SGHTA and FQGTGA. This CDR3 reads CASSLRGPAGGGELFF. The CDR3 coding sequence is TGTGCCAGCAGCTTAAGAGGTCCAGCGGGAGGCGGGGAGCTGTTTTTT.

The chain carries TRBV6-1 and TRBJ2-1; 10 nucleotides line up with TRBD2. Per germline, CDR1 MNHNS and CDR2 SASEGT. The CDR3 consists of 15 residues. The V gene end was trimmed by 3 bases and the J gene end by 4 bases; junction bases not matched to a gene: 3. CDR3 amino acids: CASSERTSGYNEQFF. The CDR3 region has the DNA TGTGCCAGCAGTGAGCGGACTAGCGGATACAATGAGCAGTTCTTC.